A single sample is the source of the 14 T cell receptor beta chains below, sequenced in a study of blood T cell repertoires in COVID-19. The assay was immunoSEQ multiplex PCR, and TCRdb's table has in-frame clones only and misses some. The data hold 150,000 to 200,000 clones, with more than 80% observed a single time. Sequenced: PBMCs or T cells enriched from blood (not recorded which). The source of these receptors is a woman aged 18-29 years who had recovered from COVID-19.

The chain carries TRBV27 and TRBJ1-6; possibly TRBD1 for D (6 bases). The germline V and J ends were trimmed by 2 bases and 10 bases, with 12 bases remaining between them. This CDR3 is 14 amino acids long. CDR1 is MNHEY and CDR2 is SMNVEV in the germline V gene (reference sequence). The CDR3 region has the DNA TGTGCCAGCAGTTTACAGGGGTTGGGCTCACCCCTCCACTTT. Protein sequence: CASSLQGLGSPLHF.

The rearrangement joins TRBV11-2 to TRBJ2-3; 9 bases line up with TRBD2. The V gene's germline CDR1 is SGHAT and CDR2 FQNNGV. CDR3 size: 15 residues. The V and J ends lost 11 bases and 4 bases, in that order; junction bases with no gene match: 13. The CDR3 DNA reads TGTGCCTCCGCTTGGGCGGGGGGGCGGGCAGATACGCAGTATTTT. Translation gives CASAWAGGRADTQYF.

This chain connects TRBV5-1 to TRBJ1-5; 8 bases are a match to TRBD1. J lost 6 bases, V lost 2 bases, and 7 bases had no gene match. Looked up from germline, CDR1 is SGHRS and CDR2 is YFSETQ. The CDR3 consists of 15 residues. CDR3 protein: CASSLGTGKGQPQHF. Written as DNA, the CDR3 is TGCGCCAGCAGCTTAGGGACAGGTAAAGGTCAGCCCCAGCATTTT.

The V and J genes are TRBV2 and TRBJ1-5; D possibly corresponds to TRBD1 (6 bases). Looked up from germline, CDR1 is SNHLY and CDR2 is FYNNEI. V was trimmed by 6 bases and J by 4 bases, leaving 16 bases between them. The CDR3 is made up of 15 amino acids. CDR3: CASSPGVGGNQPQHF. The CDR3 nucleotides are TGTGCCAGCAGCCCAGGGGTGGGGGGGAATCAGCCCCAGCATTTT.

V is TRBV5-6 and J is TRBJ1-1, with D hard to call. With 4 bases removed from V and 1 base from J, the gap between germline ends came to 17 bases. The length of the CDR3 is 16 residues. CDR1 is SGHDT, CDR2 YYEEEE, per germline. The CDR3 loop is CASSLPGIPRNTEAFF. CDR3 sequence (DNA): TGTGCCAGCAGCCTCCCGGGGATTCCGAGGAACACTGAAGCTTTCTTT.

J is TRBJ2-1 and V is TRBV5-4; 7 positions match TRBD2. The CDR3 extends over 15 amino acids. CDR1 SGHNT and CDR2 YYREEE come from the germline V gene (reference sequence). The V gene end was trimmed by 4 bases and the J gene end by 5 bases; junction bases not matched to a gene: 9. The CDR3 protein is CASSASGTRNNEQFF. CDR3 nucleotide sequence: TGTGCCAGCAGCGCGAGCGGGACGCGAAACAATGAGCAGTTCTTC.

This chain connects TRBV12-3 or TRBV12-4 to TRBJ1-6, with D hard to call. The CDR3 is 12 residues long. V dropped 5 bases and J dropped 10 bases, with 9 bases sitting between them. The CDR3 DNA reads as TGTGCCAGCAGTCCAAGGGAGTCACCCCTCCACTTT. This encodes CASSPRESPLHF.

The V call is TRBV10-2, the J call TRBJ2-6; TRBD1 is a possible D gene (5 bases). Per germline, CDR1 WSHSY and CDR2 SAAADI. Between the trimmed V and J ends, which lost 3 bases and 0 bases, there was a span of 6 bases. The CDR3 spans 15 residues. Written as DNA, the CDR3 is TGCGCCAGCAGTGAAACAGGCTCTGGGGCCAACGTCCTGACTTTC. This translates into CASSETGSGANVLTF.

The genes are TRBV10-3 and TRBJ2-1; D remains ambiguous. V was clipped by 6 bases and J by 8 bases, with 11 bases between them. There are 12 residues in the CDR3. CDR1 and CDR2 (germline): ENHRY, SYGVKD. The chain's CDR3 is CAIRAGLDEQFF. The CDR3 DNA follows: TGTGCCATCAGGGCCGGGTTGGATGAGCAGTTCTTC.

The chain employs TRBV14 and TRBJ2-5, with D possibly TRBD1 on 5 matching bases. The germline V gene encodes CDR1 SGHDN and CDR2 FVKESK. CDR3 length: 14 residues. V lost 6 bases to trimming and J lost 5 bases, with 16 bases between them. DNA for the CDR3: TGTGCCAGCAGTCAGCAGGGCTTGGGGGAGACCCAGTACTTC. As protein: CASSQQGLGETQYF.

This rearrangement joins TRBV6-5 to TRBJ1-3, with 7 bases that match TRBD1. Trimming took 6 bases from V and 3 from J; bases not matched to a gene: 5. The CDR3 is 14 amino acids. Per germline, CDR1 MNHEY and CDR2 SVGAGI. CDR3 nucleotides: TGTGCCAGCAGACCCAGACAGGGTGGAAACACCATATATTTT. Amino acid sequence: CASRPRQGGNTIYF.

The rearrangement links TRBV30 to TRBJ2-7; D is unclear. The germline V gene has CDR1 GTSNPN and CDR2 SVGIG (reference sequence). V was shortened by 4 bases and J by 0 bases, with 13 bases between the two germline ends. The CDR3 is 14 amino acids. For the CDR3, the DNA is TGTGCCTGGACTCCCCACTCGAGCTCCTACGAGCAGTACTTC. Translating gives CAWTPHSSSYEQYF.

The chain has TRBV29-1 and TRBJ2-1, with 10 bases identical to TRBD2. The CDR3 consists of 15 residues. Germline V gene data show CDR1 as SQVTM and CDR2 as ANQGSEA. V dropped 6 bases and J dropped 3; count of bases not matched to a gene: 8. In DNA, the CDR3 is TGCAGCGTCCTACTAGCGGGGCGGCTCTACAATGAGCAGTTCTTC. Amino acid sequence: CSVLLAGRLYNEQFF.

This chain connects TRBV28 to TRBJ2-7; 11 nucleotides line up with TRBD1. V shed 7 bases, J shed 3 bases, and the junction held 11 bases outside the gene matches. The germline V gene encodes CDR1 MDHEN and CDR2 SYDVKM. CDR3 size: 16 residues. This chain's CDR3 is CASINNGQGASYEQYF. The CDR3, as DNA: TGTGCCAGCATTAATAACGGACAGGGGGCAAGCTACGAGCAGTACTTC.